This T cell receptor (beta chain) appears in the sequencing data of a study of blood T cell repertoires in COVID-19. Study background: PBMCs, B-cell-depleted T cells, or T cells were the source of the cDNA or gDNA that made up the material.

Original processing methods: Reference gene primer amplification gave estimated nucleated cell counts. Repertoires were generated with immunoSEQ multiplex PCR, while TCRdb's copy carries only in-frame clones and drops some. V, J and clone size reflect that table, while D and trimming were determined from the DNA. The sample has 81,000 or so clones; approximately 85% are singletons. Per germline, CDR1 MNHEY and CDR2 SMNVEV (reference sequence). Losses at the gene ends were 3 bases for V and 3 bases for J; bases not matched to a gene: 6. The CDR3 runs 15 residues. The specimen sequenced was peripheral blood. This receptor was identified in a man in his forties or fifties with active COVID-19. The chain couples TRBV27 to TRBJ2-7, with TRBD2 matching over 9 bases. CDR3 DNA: TGTGCCAGCAGTTTGTGGGCTAGCGGGGACTACGAGCAGTACTTC. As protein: CASSLWASGDYEQYF.